This T cell receptor beta chain emerged from a study of OX40 agonist ivuxolimab in advanced cancers. Study context: Patients were dosed with the agonistic anti-OX40 (CD134) antibody ivuxolimab. Partial responses were observed in three patients, of whom one had hepatocellular carcinoma and two had cutaneous melanoma.

TCRdb's table, derived via immunoSEQ multiplex PCR, lists solely in-frame clones and lacks some. In the table there are under 85,000 clones, about four fifths of which are singletons. This CDR3 contains 16 residues. Trimming removed 2 bases from V and 4 bases from J; junction bases left unmatched: 11. Germline-derived CDR1 and CDR2 are SGHTS and YDEGEE. The chain carries TRBV5-8 and TRBJ1-1; TRBD1 agrees at 7 bases. This material consisted of CD4+ or CD8+ T cells sorted from blood, taken in a trial of the OX40 agonist ivuxolimab. The sequence was obtained from an adult with an advanced solid tumor such as melanoma, head and neck, liver or kidney cancer. CDR3: CASSFNQGEVITEAFF. CDR3 bases: TGTGCCAGCAGCTTCAACCAGGGGGAGGTTATCACTGAAGCTTTCTTT.